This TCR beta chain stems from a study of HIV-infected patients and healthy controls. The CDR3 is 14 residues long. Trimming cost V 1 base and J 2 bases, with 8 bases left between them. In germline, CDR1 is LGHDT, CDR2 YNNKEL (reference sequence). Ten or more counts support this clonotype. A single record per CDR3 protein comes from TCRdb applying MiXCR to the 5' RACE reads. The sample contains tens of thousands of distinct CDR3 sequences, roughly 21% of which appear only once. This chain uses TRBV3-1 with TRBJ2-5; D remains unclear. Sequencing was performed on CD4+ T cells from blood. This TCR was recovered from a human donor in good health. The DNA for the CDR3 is TGTGCCAGCAGCCAAGCCCCGTATCAAGAGACCCAGTACTTC. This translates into CASSQAPYQETQYF.